This T cell receptor (beta chain) was identified during a study of cytomegalovirus exposure and HLA in healthy donors. Study summary: As released early, the data held approximately 80 million unique TCRs from HLA-typed donors.

A multiplex PCR was run with 60 Vbeta primers and 13 Jbeta primers. Using immunoSEQ multiplex PCR, the repertoire was profiled, and TCRdb retains in-frame clones only, with some absent. In the table there are about 99,000 clones, about 80% of which are singletons. Worth noting for this clone: The antigen is not known.

CDR3 size: 14 residues. Trimming removed 4 bases from V and 1 base from J, with 10 bases in between. Germline CDR1 KGHSH, CDR2 LQKENI. Findings and caveats of the study: For most TCR beta V segments, an earlier analysis put the productive rate at about 87% or about 30% of the time. Solely CMV serostatus was available to characterize immune exposure. There were several of the most significant clusters that appeared linked to common viral pathogens in a later analysis.

This clonotype originated in a male donor in good health and CMV-seropositive. The sequenced sample consisted of PBMCs. The chain employs TRBV18 and TRBJ1-1; possible D gene TRBD1, 5 bases. CDR3 amino acids: CASSRLDRNTEAFF. The CDR3 DNA reads as TGTGCCAGCTCACGACTTGACAGGAACACTGAAGCTTTCTTT. Filled out from reference TRBV18 and TRBJ1-1, the complete variable domain reads NAGVMQNPRHLVRRRGQEARLRCSPMKGHSHVYWYRQLPEEGLKFMVYLQKENIIDESGMPKERFSAEFPKEGPSILRIQQVVRGDSAAYFCASSRLDRNTEAFFGQGTRLTVV.